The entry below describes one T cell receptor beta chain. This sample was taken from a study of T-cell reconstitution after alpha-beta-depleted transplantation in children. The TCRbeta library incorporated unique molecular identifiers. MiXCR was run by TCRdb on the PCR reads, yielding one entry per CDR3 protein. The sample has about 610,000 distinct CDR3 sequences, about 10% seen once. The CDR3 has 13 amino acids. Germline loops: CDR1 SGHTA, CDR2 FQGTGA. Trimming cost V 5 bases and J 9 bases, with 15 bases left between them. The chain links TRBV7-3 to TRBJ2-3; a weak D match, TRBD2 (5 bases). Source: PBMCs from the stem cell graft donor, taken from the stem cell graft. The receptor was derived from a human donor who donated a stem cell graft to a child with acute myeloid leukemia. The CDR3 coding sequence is TGTGCCAGCAGCGACCGGACTCGCGGGACGCAGTATTTT. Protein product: CASSDRTRGTQYF.